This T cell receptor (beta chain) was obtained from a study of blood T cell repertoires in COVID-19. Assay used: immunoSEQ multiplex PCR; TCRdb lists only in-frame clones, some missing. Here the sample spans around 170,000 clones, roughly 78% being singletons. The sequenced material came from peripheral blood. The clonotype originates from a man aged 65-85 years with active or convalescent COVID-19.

CDR3 amino acids: CASSLETGVIGGNTIYF. The CDR3 DNA is TGCGCCAGCAGCTTGGAGACAGGGGTTATAGGTGGAAACACCATATATTTT. The rearrangement uses TRBV5-1 and TRBJ1-3; TRBD1 agrees at 8 bases. Germline lookup yields CDR1 SGHRS and CDR2 YFSETQ. The CDR3 extends over 17 amino acids. Trimming took 0 bases from V and 3 from J; bases not matched to a gene: 8.